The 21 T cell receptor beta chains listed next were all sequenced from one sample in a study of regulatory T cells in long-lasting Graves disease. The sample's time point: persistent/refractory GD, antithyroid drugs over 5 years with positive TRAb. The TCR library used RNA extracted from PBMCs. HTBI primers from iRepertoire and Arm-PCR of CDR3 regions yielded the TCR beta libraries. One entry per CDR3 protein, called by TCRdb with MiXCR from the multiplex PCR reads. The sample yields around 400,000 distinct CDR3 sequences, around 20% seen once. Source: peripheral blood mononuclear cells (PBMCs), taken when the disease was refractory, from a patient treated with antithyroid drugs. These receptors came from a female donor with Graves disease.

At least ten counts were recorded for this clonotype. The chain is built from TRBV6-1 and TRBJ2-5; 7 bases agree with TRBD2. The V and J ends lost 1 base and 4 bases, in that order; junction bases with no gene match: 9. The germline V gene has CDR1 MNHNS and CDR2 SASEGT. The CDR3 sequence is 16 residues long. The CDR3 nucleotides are TGTGCCAGCAGTGAAGGGGGCGGGAGAGGTCGAGAGACCCAGTACTTC. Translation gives CASSEGGGRGRETQYF.

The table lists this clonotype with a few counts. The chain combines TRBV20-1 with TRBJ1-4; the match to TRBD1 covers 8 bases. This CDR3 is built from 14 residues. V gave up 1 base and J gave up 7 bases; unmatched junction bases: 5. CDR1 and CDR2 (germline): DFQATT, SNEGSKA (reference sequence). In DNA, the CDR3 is TGCAGTGCTAGAGCTGGGACAGGTGGTGAAAAACTGTTTTTT. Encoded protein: CSARAGTGGEKLFF.

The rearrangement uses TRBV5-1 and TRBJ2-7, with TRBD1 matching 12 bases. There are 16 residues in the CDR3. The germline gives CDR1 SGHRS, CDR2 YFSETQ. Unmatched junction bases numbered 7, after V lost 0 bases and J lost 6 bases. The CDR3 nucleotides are TGCGCCAGCAGCTTGGTGGTGGGACAGGGGGCCCGCGAGCAGTACTTC. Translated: CASSLVVGQGAREQYF.

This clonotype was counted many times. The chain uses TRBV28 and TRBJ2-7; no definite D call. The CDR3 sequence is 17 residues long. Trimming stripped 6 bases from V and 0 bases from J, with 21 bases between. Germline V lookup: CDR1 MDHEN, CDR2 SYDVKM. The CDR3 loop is CASSSLNRNKLSYEQYF. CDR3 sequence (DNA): TGTGCCAGCAGCTCCCTCAATAGGAATAAGCTCTCCTACGAGCAGTACTTC. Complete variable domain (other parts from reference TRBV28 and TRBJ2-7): DVKVTQSSRYLVKRTGEKVFLECVQDMDHENMFWYRQDPGLGLRLIYFSYDVKMKEKGDIPEGYSVSREKKERFSLILESASTNQTSMYLCASSSLNRNKLSYEQYFGPGTRLTVT.

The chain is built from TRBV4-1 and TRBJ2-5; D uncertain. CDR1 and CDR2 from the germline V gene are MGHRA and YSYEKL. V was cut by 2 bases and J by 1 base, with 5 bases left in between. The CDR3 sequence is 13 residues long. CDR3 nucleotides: TGCGCCAGCAGCCAACTCGGCCAAGAGACCCAGTACTTC. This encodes CASSQLGQETQYF.

CDR3 protein: CSARIRGSYNEQFF. CDR3 DNA sequence: TGCAGTGCTAGAATCAGGGGATCCTACAATGAGCAGTTCTTC. V usage is TRBV20-1 and J usage is TRBJ2-1; D is possibly TRBD1 (6 bases). The length of the CDR3 is 14 residues. Germline CDR1 reads DFQATT; CDR2 reads SNEGSKA (reference sequence). V shed 2 bases and J shed 1 base, with 9 bases lying between them.

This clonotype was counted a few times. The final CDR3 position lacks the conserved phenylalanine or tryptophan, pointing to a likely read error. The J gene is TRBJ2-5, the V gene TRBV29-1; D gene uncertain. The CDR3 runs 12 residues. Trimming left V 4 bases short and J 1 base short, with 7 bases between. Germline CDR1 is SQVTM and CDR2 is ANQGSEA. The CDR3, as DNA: TGCAGCGTTGGTCAGTTCCAAGAGACCCAGTACCTC. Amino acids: CSVGQFQETQYL.

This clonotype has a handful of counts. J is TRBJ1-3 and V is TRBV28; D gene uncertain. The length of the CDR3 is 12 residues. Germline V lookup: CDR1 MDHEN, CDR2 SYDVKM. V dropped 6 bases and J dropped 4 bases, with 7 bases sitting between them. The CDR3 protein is CASRSRGNTIYF. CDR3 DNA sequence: TGTGCCAGCAGATCTAGGGGAAACACCATATATTTT.

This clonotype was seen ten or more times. The CDR3 loop reads CASSRDDEQYF. CDR3 bases: TGTGCCAGCAGCAGGGACGACGAGCAGTACTTC. The V gene is TRBV7-2, the J gene TRBJ2-7; D could derive from TRBD1 or TRBD2 (5 bases each). The CDR3 has 11 residues. Germline CDR1 is SGHTA and CDR2 is FQGNSA. The ends were cut back, 5 bases at V and 5 bases at J, with 7 bases in the middle.

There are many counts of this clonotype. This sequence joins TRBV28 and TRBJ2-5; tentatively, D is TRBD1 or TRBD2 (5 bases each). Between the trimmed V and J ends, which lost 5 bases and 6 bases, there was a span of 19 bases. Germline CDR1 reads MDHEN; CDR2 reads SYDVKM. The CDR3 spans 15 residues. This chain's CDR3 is CASSPDDGGWKTQYF. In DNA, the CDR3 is TGTGCCAGCAGTCCCGATGATGGGGGATGGAAGACCCAGTACTTC.

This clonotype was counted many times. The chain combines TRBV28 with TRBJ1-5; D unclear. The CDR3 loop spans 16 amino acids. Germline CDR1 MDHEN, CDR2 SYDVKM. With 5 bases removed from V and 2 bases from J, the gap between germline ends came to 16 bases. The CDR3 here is CASSPPWAARNQPQHF. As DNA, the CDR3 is TGTGCCAGCAGTCCGCCGTGGGCAGCTCGCAATCAGCCCCAGCATTTT.

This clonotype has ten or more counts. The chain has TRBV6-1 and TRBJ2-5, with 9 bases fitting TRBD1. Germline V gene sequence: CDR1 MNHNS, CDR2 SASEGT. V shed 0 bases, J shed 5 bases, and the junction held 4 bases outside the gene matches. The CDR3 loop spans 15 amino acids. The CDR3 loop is CASSEAYGTGETQYF. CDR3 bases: TGTGCCAGCAGTGAAGCTTACGGGACAGGGGAGACCCAGTACTTC.

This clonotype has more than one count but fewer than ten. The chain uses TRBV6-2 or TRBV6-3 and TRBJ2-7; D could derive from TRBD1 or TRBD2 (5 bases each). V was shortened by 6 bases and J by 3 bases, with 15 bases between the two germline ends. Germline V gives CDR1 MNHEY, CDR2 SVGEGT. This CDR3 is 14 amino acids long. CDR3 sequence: CASRIDGTDYEQYF. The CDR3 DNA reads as TGTGCCAGCAGGATCGATGGGACCGACTACGAGCAGTACTTC.

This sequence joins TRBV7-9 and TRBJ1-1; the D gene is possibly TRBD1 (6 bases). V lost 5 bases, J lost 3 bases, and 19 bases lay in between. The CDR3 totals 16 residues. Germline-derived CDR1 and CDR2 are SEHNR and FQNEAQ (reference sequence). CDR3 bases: TGTGCCAGCAGCCCGAGGCTGGGGGCTTGGGACACTGAAGCTTTCTTT. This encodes CASSPRLGAWDTEAFF.

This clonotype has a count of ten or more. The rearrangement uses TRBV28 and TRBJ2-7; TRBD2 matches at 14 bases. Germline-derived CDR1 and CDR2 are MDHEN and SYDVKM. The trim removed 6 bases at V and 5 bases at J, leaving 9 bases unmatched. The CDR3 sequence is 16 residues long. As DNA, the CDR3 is TGTGCCAGCAGCCCCCGGACTAGCGGGAGGTTCCACGAGCAGTACTTC. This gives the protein CASSPRTSGRFHEQYF.

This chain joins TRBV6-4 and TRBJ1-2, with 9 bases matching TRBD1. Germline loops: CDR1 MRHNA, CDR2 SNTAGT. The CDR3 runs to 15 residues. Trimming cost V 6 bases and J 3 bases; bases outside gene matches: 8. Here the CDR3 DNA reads TGTGCCAGCAGACCGGGACAGGGCGGCTACTATGGCTACACCTTC. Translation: CASRPGQGGYYGYTF.

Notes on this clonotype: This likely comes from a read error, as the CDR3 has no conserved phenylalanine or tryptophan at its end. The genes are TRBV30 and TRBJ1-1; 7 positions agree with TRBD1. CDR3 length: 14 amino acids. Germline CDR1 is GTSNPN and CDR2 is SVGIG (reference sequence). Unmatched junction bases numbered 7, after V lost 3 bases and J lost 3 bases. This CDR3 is CAWSKRDRDTEAFL. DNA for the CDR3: TGTGCCTGGAGCAAAAGGGACAGAGACACTGAAGCTTTCCTT.

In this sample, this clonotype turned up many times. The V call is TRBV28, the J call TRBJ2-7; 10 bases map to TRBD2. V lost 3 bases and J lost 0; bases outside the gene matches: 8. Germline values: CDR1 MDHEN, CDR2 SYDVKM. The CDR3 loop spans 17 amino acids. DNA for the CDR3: TGTGCCAGCAGTTTCCCTGGGACTAGCGAAAGCTCCTACGAGCAGTACTTC. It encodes CASSFPGTSESSYEQYF.

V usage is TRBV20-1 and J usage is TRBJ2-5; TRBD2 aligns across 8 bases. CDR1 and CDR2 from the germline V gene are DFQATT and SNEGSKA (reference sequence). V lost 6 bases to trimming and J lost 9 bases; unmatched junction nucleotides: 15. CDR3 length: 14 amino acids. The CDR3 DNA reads TGCAGTGCCGGGGGGGCGGGCCACGCCGGGGCCCAGTACTTC. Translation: CSAGGAGHAGAQYF.

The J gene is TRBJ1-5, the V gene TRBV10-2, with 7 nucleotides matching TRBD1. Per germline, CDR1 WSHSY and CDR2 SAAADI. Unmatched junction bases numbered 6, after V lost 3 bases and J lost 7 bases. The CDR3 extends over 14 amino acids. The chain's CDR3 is CASSDGGGGQPQHF. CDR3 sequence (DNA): TGCGCCAGCAGTGATGGAGGGGGCGGACAGCCCCAGCATTTT.

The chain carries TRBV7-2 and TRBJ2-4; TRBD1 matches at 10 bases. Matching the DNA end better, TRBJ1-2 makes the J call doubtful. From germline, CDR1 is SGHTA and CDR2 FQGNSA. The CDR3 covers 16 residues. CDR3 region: CASSFSGGTGAAGYTF. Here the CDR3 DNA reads TGTGCCAGCAGCTTCTCAGGGGGGACAGGGGCGGCCGGCTACACCTTC.